Below are 3 T cell receptor beta chains sequenced from a single sample in a study of cytomegalovirus exposure and HLA in healthy donors. The method was immunoSEQ multiplex PCR; TCRdb's version includes in-frame clones alone and lacks a portion of them. Of some 250,000 clones listed, 90% were seen once; the top ten hold 0.37%. Input material: PBMCs. These receptors originate from a young woman in good health and CMV-seronegative.

V is TRBV5-1 and J is TRBJ2-2; perhaps TRBD2 as D (5 bases). The CDR3 contains 16 residues. With 0 bases removed from V and 4 bases from J, the gap between germline ends came to 13 bases. Germline V lookup: CDR1 SGHRS, CDR2 YFSETQ. The CDR3 loop is CASSLVRGSSTGELFF. The CDR3 DNA reads as TGCGCCAGCAGCTTGGTTCGGGGTTCCAGCACCGGGGAGCTGTTTTTT.

There are a few counts of this clone. The V gene is TRBV11-3, the J gene TRBJ2-3; a weak D match, TRBD2 (6 bases). Per the germline V gene, CDR1 is SGHNT and CDR2 is YENEEA. The V gene lost 7 bases and the J gene lost 4 bases, with 12 bases spanning the gap. CDR3 length: 13 residues. CDR3: CASTSEGPDTQYF. The CDR3 DNA follows: TGTGCCAGCACCTCGGAGGGCCCAGATACGCAGTATTTT.

J is TRBJ2-6 and V is TRBV6-1; 7 bases fit TRBD1. The CDR3 sequence is 12 residues long. From germline, CDR1 is MNHNS and CDR2 SASEGT. Trimming at V came to 7 bases and at J to 8 bases, leaving 2 bases not matched to a gene. This CDR3 is CASKDRTNVLTF. DNA of the CDR3: TGTGCCAGCAAGGACAGGACCAACGTCCTGACTTTC.